A selection of T cell receptor beta chains follows, all from one sample in a study of blood T cell repertoires in COVID-19. Sequencing used immunoSEQ multiplex PCR; TCRdb keeps in-frame clones, though not all of them. Of about 250,000 clones listed, over 75% are singletons. The sample taken for sequencing was PBMCs or T cells enriched from blood (not recorded which). The receptors shown here come from a woman between 50 and 59 years old with acute COVID-19. Each CDR3 is given with its conserved first and last residue. The order of the fields is J gene, D gene, clone size, V gene, CDR3 protein, CDR3 DNA. D genes are given only for firm matches. Size values are once, few and many counts, or a class for expanded clones, and some rows have none.

TRBJ1-1 NA NA TRBV18 CASSQGKNTEAFF TGTGCCAGCTCCCAGGGGAAGAACACTGAAGCTTTCTTT
TRBJ2-3 TRBD1 NA TRBV5-4 CASSLGVTGTDTQYF TGTGCCAGCAGCTTGGGGGTGACAGGGACAGATACGCAGTATTTT
TRBJ2-1 TRBD2 NA TRBV5-1 CASTLAGRPYNEQFF TGCGCCAGCACCTTAGCGGGGCGCCCCTACAATGAGCAGTTCTTC
TRBJ1-1 TRBD1 NA TRBV5-1 CASSSGTGETTEAFF TGCGCCAGCAGTTCCGGGACAGGGGAAACCACTGAAGCTTTCTTT
TRBJ1-5 NA once TRBV30 CAWSRAGMSNQPQHF TGTGCCTGGAGTCGGGCGGGCATGAGCAATCAGCCCCAGCATTTT
TRBJ2-3 NA NA TRBV4-3 CASSQGLADTQYF TGCGCCAGCAGCCAAGGACTAGCAGATACGCAGTATTTT
TRBJ1-2 NA NA TRBV5-1 CATGRGNGYTF TGCGCCACCGGGAGGGGGAATGGCTACACCTTC
TRBJ2-3 NA NA TRBV11-2 CASSLLVRADTQYF TGTGCCAGCAGCTTATTGGTGAGGGCAGATACGCAGTATTTT
TRBJ1-6 NA NA TRBV6-4 CASRAETTGTPLHF TGTGCCAGCAGAGCCGAGACCACAGGGACACCCCTCCACTTT
TRBJ2-3 NA NA TRBV10-3 CAISASGHSTDTQYF TGTGCCATCAGTGCATCGGGACACTCCACAGATACGCAGTATTTT
TRBJ2-5 TRBD2 NA TRBV6-6 CASRNAGTTLQETQYF TGTGCCAGCAGGAACGCCGGGACTACCCTCCAAGAGACCCAGTACTTC
TRBJ1-1 NA NA TRBV29-1 CSAGGGTSNTEAFF TGCAGCGCCGGGGGGGGCACCTCGAACACTGAAGCTTTCTTT
TRBJ2-5 TRBD1 NA TRBV7-9 CASSRGQGYQETQYF TGTGCCAGCAGTCGGGGACAGGGGTACCAAGAGACCCAGTACTTC
TRBJ2-7 NA NA TRBV2 CAGARDLGTEQYF TGTGCCGGAGCGCGGGACTTGGGGACCGAGCAGTACTTC
TRBJ1-1 NA NA TRBV6-5 CASSPTAVPTEAFF TGTGCCAGCAGTCCTACTGCCGTTCCCACTGAAGCTTTCTTT
TRBJ2-1 NA NA TRBV7-8 CASSPRGGGESYNEQFF TGTGCCAGCAGCCCGCGGGGCGGCGGGGAATCTTACAATGAGCAGTTCTTC
TRBJ2-5 TRBD2 NA TRBV7-7 CASSPGTSVETQYF TGTGCTAGCAGCCCCGGGACTAGCGTCGAGACCCAGTACTTC
TRBJ1-3 NA many TRBV29-1 CSVGSSGNTIYF TGCAGCGTTGGGAGCTCTGGAAACACCATATATTTT
TRBJ1-4 TRBD1 NA TRBV4-3 CASSTGQANEKLFF TGCGCCAGCAGCACGGGACAGGCTAATGAAAAACTGTTTTTT
TRBJ1-5 NA NA TRBV24-1 CATSQGQSNQPQHF TGTGCCACCAGCCAGGGGCAGAGCAATCAGCCCCAGCATTTT
TRBJ1-2 NA NA TRBV7-2 CASSLNGADGYTF TGTGCCAGCAGCTTGAACGGAGCGGATGGCTACACCTTC
TRBJ2-1 NA NA TRBV11-3 CASSLDPGSEQFF TGTGCCAGCAGCTTAGATCCGGGGAGTGAGCAGTTCTTC
TRBJ2-2 NA NA TRBV5-4 CASSLDSNTGELFF TGTGCCAGCAGCTTGGACTCGAACACCGGGGAGCTGTTTTTT
TRBJ1-4 TRBD1 NA TRBV27 CASSLEPGGGKLFF TGTGCCAGCAGTTTAGAGCCAGGGGGTGGAAAACTGTTTTTT
TRBJ1-2 NA NA TRBV15 CATSRDYEASYGYTF TGTGCCACCAGCAGAGATTATGAAGCAAGCTATGGCTACACCTTC
TRBJ1-5 NA NA TRBV10-3 CATSPSNQPQHF TGTGCCACCTCCCCCAGCAATCAGCCCCAGCATTTT
TRBJ1-1 TRBD1 NA TRBV2 CASRARGTNTEAFF TGTGCCAGCAGGGCCAGGGGGACCAACACTGAAGCTTTCTTT
TRBJ1-5 TRBD1 few TRBV27 CASSSTSGTGYNQPQHF TGTGCCAGCAGTTCGACATCCGGGACAGGGTACAATCAGCCCCAGCATTTT
TRBJ2-3 NA NA TRBV27 CASSSREGSTDTQYF TGTGCCAGCAGTTCCCGAGAGGGAAGCACAGATACGCAGTATTTT
TRBJ1-1 NA once TRBV7-2 CASSLDRAGLSTEAFF TGTGCCAGCAGCTTAGATCGAGCAGGGTTGAGCACTGAAGCTTTCTTT
TRBJ1-1 NA NA TRBV4-1 CASSQARVNTEAFF TGCGCCAGCAGCCAAGCCAGGGTGAACACTGAAGCTTTCTTT
TRBJ2-1 TRBD1 NA TRBV6-5 CASRQTGTAPRGQFF TGTGCCAGCAGGCAGACCGGGACAGCCCCTCGAGGGCAGTTCTTC
TRBJ1-1 NA NA TRBV5-4 CASSLGQGSVLKAFF TGTGCCAGCAGCTTGGGCCAGGGGTCGGTACTAAAAGCTTTCTTT
TRBJ1-5 NA few TRBV4-2 CASSPSGEGPQHF TGTGCCAGCAGCCCATCGGGGGAGGGGCCCCAGCATTTT
TRBJ1-5 NA NA TRBV4-3 CASSQDRDQPQHF TGCGCCAGCAGCCAAGACAGGGATCAGCCCCAGCATTTT
TRBJ2-2 NA few TRBV27 CASSWGGTVGSLRELFF TGTGCCAGCAGTTGGGGGGGCACAGTAGGGTCTCTACGGGAGCTGTTTTTT
TRBJ2-7 TRBD1 NA TRBV27 CASRIPGQGYYEQYF TGTGCCAGCAGAATACCGGGACAGGGTTACTACGAGCAGTACTTC
TRBJ1-2 TRBD1 NA TRBV6-5 CASSYTGQGRYGYTF TGTGCCAGCAGTTACACTGGACAGGGGCGCTATGGCTACACCTTC
TRBJ1-2 NA NA TRBV14 CASSPPGGRNFGYTF TGTGCCAGCAGCCCCCCAGGAGGTCGGAACTTTGGCTACACCTTC